Listed below are T cell receptor beta chains from one sample, sequenced in a study of somatic mutations in cytotoxic T cells in rheumatoid arthritis. Measured with immunoSEQ multiplex PCR; TCRdb has only the in-frame clones, and not every one. The sample contains approximately 13,000 clones, roughly 72% of which appear only once. Source material: CD8+ T cells sorted from blood. Every receptor here comes from an older man in good health. Both conserved end residues are part of each CDR3. Each record gives: J gene, V gene, D gene, clone size, CDR3 protein, CDR3 DNA. The D gene is left open where the match is weak. A row's size may be missing; if present it is once, few, many or a size class.

j_gene: TRBJ2-7
v_gene: TRBV7-6
d_gene: -
abundance: -
CDR3aa: CASSLPAKGEDSYEQYF
CDR3nt: TGTGCCAGCAGCTTACCCGCCAAAGGGGAGGACTCCTACGAGCAGTACTTC

j_gene: TRBJ2-2
v_gene: TRBV30
d_gene: -
abundance: -
CDR3aa: CAWSVLRENTGELFF
CDR3nt: TGTGCCTGGAGTGTACTGAGAGAGAACACCGGGGAGCTGTTTTTT

j_gene: TRBJ2-7
v_gene: TRBV15
d_gene: -
abundance: -
CDR3aa: CATSNEGNSYEQYF
CDR3nt: TGTGCCACCAGCAACGAGGGCAACTCCTACGAGCAGTACTTC

j_gene: TRBJ1-1
v_gene: TRBV27
d_gene: TRBD1
abundance: -
CDR3aa: CASSWDSNTEAFF
CDR3nt: TGTGCCAGCAGCTGGGACAGCAACACTGAAGCTTTCTTT

j_gene: TRBJ1-4
v_gene: TRBV2
d_gene: -
abundance: -
CDR3aa: CASTPGDGTGLFF
CDR3nt: TGTGCCAGCACCCCCGGGGATGGGACGGGGCTGTTTTTT

j_gene: TRBJ1-3
v_gene: TRBV7-2
d_gene: -
abundance: -
CDR3aa: CASSSISRLTPGNTIYF
CDR3nt: TGTGCCAGCAGCTCTATAAGCCGGCTCACCCCTGGAAACACCATATATTTT

j_gene: TRBJ1-2
v_gene: TRBV6-5
d_gene: -
abundance: -
CDR3aa: CASWEDGYTF
CDR3nt: TGTGCCAGTTGGGAGGATGGCTACACCTTC

j_gene: TRBJ1-5
v_gene: TRBV6-6
d_gene: TRBD1
abundance: -
CDR3aa: CASSYPTGGQPQHF
CDR3nt: TGTGCCAGCAGTTACCCGACAGGGGGTCAGCCCCAGCATTTT

j_gene: TRBJ2-5
v_gene: TRBV10-3
d_gene: TRBD1
abundance: -
CDR3aa: CAISDGLGQMETQYF
CDR3nt: TGTGCCATCAGTGACGGGCTGGGACAGATGGAGACCCAGTACTTC

j_gene: TRBJ1-2
v_gene: TRBV5-6
d_gene: -
abundance: -
CDR3aa: CASSLSDLAPPANYGYTF
CDR3nt: TGTGCCAGCAGCTTGTCGGACTTAGCGCCTCCAGCTAACTATGGCTACACCTTC

j_gene: TRBJ2-1
v_gene: TRBV27
d_gene: -
abundance: -
CDR3aa: CASSTTGGGLAGGLYNEQFF
CDR3nt: TGTGCCAGCAGTACGACAGGGGGCGGGCTAGCGGGAGGCTTATACAATGAGCAGTTCTTC

j_gene: TRBJ1-2
v_gene: TRBV5-4
d_gene: -
abundance: -
CDR3aa: CASTQATNYGYTF
CDR3nt: TGTGCCAGCACCCAGGCGACAAACTATGGCTACACCTTC

j_gene: TRBJ1-1
v_gene: TRBV2
d_gene: TRBD1
abundance: -
CDR3aa: CASSELGGGMGTEAFF
CDR3nt: TGTGCCAGCAGTGAATTAGGAGGGGGCATGGGAACTGAAGCTTTCTTT

j_gene: TRBJ1-3
v_gene: TRBV7-8
d_gene: -
abundance: -
CDR3aa: CASSLATGSGNTIYF
CDR3nt: TGTGCCAGCAGCTTAGCGACAGGCAGCGGAAACACCATATATTTT

j_gene: TRBJ1-1
v_gene: TRBV27
d_gene: TRBD1
abundance: -
CDR3aa: CASSLVQGVNTEAFF
CDR3nt: TGTGCCAGCAGTTTAGTACAGGGGGTTAACACTGAAGCTTTCTTT

j_gene: TRBJ2-7
v_gene: TRBV27
d_gene: -
abundance: once
CDR3aa: CASSLMRGNEQYF
CDR3nt: TGTGCCAGCAGTTTAATGCGAGGCAACGAGCAGTACTTC

j_gene: TRBJ2-1
v_gene: TRBV4-3
d_gene: -
abundance: -
CDR3aa: CASSQDLGFADNEQFF
CDR3nt: TGCGCCAGCAGCCAAGATTTAGGGTTTGCCGACAATGAGCAGTTCTTC

j_gene: TRBJ2-3
v_gene: TRBV6-5
d_gene: -
abundance: -
CDR3aa: CASSLASTDTQYF
CDR3nt: TGTGCCAGCAGTTTAGCTAGCACAGATACGCAGTATTTT

j_gene: TRBJ2-3
v_gene: TRBV16
d_gene: -
abundance: -
CDR3aa: CASRGLADTQYF
CDR3nt: TGTGCCAGCAGGGGACTGGCAGATACGCAGTATTTT

j_gene: TRBJ2-7
v_gene: TRBV6-5
d_gene: TRBD1
abundance: -
CDR3aa: CASSETGIAYEQYF
CDR3nt: TGTGCCAGCAGTGAGACAGGGATAGCCTACGAGCAGTACTTC

j_gene: TRBJ2-7
v_gene: TRBV7-8
d_gene: -
abundance: -
CDR3aa: CASSLKPLANQNPYEQYF
CDR3nt: TGTGCCAGCAGCTTAAAGCCCCTAGCGAACCAAAACCCCTACGAGCAGTACTTC

j_gene: TRBJ2-5
v_gene: TRBV5-6
d_gene: TRBD1
abundance: -
CDR3aa: CASSHYGTVQETQYF
CDR3nt: TGTGCCAGCAGCCACTATGGGACAGTCCAAGAGACCCAGTACTTC

j_gene: TRBJ2-7
v_gene: TRBV7-9
d_gene: TRBD2
abundance: -
CDR3aa: CASSFEGGLHEQYF
CDR3nt: TGTGCCAGCAGCTTTGAGGGAGGGCTTCACGAGCAGTACTTC

j_gene: TRBJ1-1
v_gene: TRBV29-1
d_gene: TRBD1
abundance: few
CDR3aa: CSVEETGKNTEAFF
CDR3nt: TGCAGCGTTGAAGAGACAGGGAAAAACACTGAAGCTTTCTTT

j_gene: TRBJ1-1
v_gene: TRBV7-3
d_gene: -
abundance: -
CDR3aa: CASRSGLDTEAFF
CDR3nt: TGTGCCAGCAGATCAGGGTTAGACACTGAAGCTTTCTTT

j_gene: TRBJ2-5
v_gene: TRBV10-1
d_gene: TRBD2
abundance: -
CDR3aa: CASSSGLGQETQYF
CDR3nt: TGCGCCAGCAGTTCTGGACTAGGCCAAGAGACCCAGTACTTC

j_gene: TRBJ2-1
v_gene: TRBV7-9
d_gene: TRBD2
abundance: -
CDR3aa: CASSHPSGSSGEQFF
CDR3nt: TGTGCCAGCAGCCACCCTAGCGGAAGCAGTGGTGAGCAGTTCTTC

j_gene: TRBJ2-5
v_gene: TRBV4-1
d_gene: -
abundance: -
CDR3aa: CASSQLTGETQYF
CDR3nt: TGCGCCAGCAGCCAATTGACCGGGGAGACCCAGTACTTC

j_gene: TRBJ2-1
v_gene: TRBV28
d_gene: -
abundance: -
CDR3aa: CASSPTRGGRNEQFF
CDR3nt: TGTGCCAGCAGTCCCACTAGAGGTGGGCGCAATGAGCAGTTCTTC

j_gene: TRBJ2-5
v_gene: TRBV10-3
d_gene: -
abundance: -
CDR3aa: CAIWSGEGPKETQYF
CDR3nt: TGTGCCATTTGGTCAGGCGAGGGGCCGAAAGAGACCCAGTACTTC

j_gene: TRBJ2-5
v_gene: TRBV7-9
d_gene: TRBD2
abundance: few
CDR3aa: CASSPRLARSLETQYF
CDR3nt: TGTGCCAGCAGCCCCCGACTAGCTAGGAGTTTAGAGACCCAGTACTTC

j_gene: TRBJ1-5
v_gene: TRBV27
d_gene: -
abundance: -
CDR3aa: CASSPIYSNQPQHF
CDR3nt: TGTGCCAGCAGTCCTATATATAGCAATCAGCCCCAGCATTTT

j_gene: TRBJ2-2
v_gene: TRBV27
d_gene: -
abundance: -
CDR3aa: CASSWQVTGELFF
CDR3nt: TGTGCCAGCAGTTGGCAGGTCACCGGGGAGCTGTTTTTT

j_gene: TRBJ2-1
v_gene: TRBV7-2
d_gene: TRBD2
abundance: -
CDR3aa: CASSMGLAGTNEQFF
CDR3nt: TGTGCCAGCAGTATGGGACTAGCGGGGACCAATGAGCAGTTCTTC